This is a list of T cell receptor beta chains from one sample in a study of blood T cell repertoires in COVID-19. Some clones are missing from TCRdb's copy, which holds only in-frame ones; the method was immunoSEQ multiplex PCR. The repertoire holds approximately 180,000 clones, with approximately 85% as singletons. Sequencing used peripheral blood. These TCRs come from a man aged 55-75 years with acute or convalescent COVID-19. Each CDR3 is given with its conserved first and last residue. D genes are given only for firm matches. Clone size, where shown, is once, few, many, or a class for clones that have expanded.

v_gene: TRBV5-1
abundance: .
len: 13
j_gene: TRBJ1-1
d_gene: .
CDR3nt: TGCGCCAGCAGCTTGGATGGCACCACTGAAGCTTTCTTT
CDR3aa: CASSLDGTTEAFF

v_gene: TRBV5-1
abundance: .
len: 14
j_gene: TRBJ2-1
d_gene: TRBD1
CDR3nt: TGCGCCAGCAGCTTGGAGGCCAGGGGGAATGAGCAGTTCTTC
CDR3aa: CASSLEARGNEQFF

v_gene: TRBV5-5
abundance: .
len: 13
j_gene: TRBJ1-1
d_gene: .
CDR3nt: TGTGCCAGCAGCTTGGGCAGGAACACTGAAGCTTTCTTT
CDR3aa: CASSLGRNTEAFF

v_gene: TRBV18
abundance: .
len: 14
j_gene: TRBJ2-5
d_gene: TRBD2
CDR3nt: TGTGCCAGCTCGCCCCTAGCGGGAACGGAGACCCAGTACTTC
CDR3aa: CASSPLAGTETQYF

v_gene: TRBV6-5
abundance: once
len: 15
j_gene: TRBJ2-1
d_gene: TRBD2
CDR3nt: TGTGCCAGCAGCTCGAGACTAGCGGGGAACAATGAGCAGTTCTTC
CDR3aa: CASSSRLAGNNEQFF

v_gene: TRBV6-5
abundance: .
len: 14
j_gene: TRBJ1-3
d_gene: .
CDR3nt: TGTGCCAGCAGGCCAGGGGTTACCGGAAACACCATATATTTT
CDR3aa: CASRPGVTGNTIYF

v_gene: TRBV30
abundance: .
len: 14
j_gene: TRBJ2-1
d_gene: .
CDR3nt: TGTGCCTGGAGTGTAAGAGGCGCCTACAATGAGCAGTTCTTC
CDR3aa: CAWSVRGAYNEQFF

v_gene: TRBV28
abundance: .
len: 15
j_gene: TRBJ2-2
d_gene: TRBD2
CDR3nt: TGTGCCTGTCGGGGTAGCGGGATGAACACCGGGGAGCTGTTTTTT
CDR3aa: CACRGSGMNTGELFF

v_gene: TRBV11-3
abundance: .
len: 16
j_gene: TRBJ2-1
d_gene: TRBD2
CDR3nt: TGTGCCAGCAGCTTAAAGGGGACTAGTCAGGTTCATGAGCAGTTCTTC
CDR3aa: CASSLKGTSQVHEQFF

v_gene: TRBV7-9
abundance: .
len: 17
j_gene: TRBJ2-3
d_gene: TRBD2
CDR3nt: TGTGCCAGCAGCCCTCTCCGACAGGGACTAGCGGGCGGTACGCAGTATTTT
CDR3aa: CASSPLRQGLAGGTQYF

v_gene: TRBV11-2
abundance: .
len: 16
j_gene: TRBJ2-5
d_gene: .
CDR3nt: TGTGCCAGCAGCTTAGGTCGTCGGTCGGGAGTGGAGACCCAGTACTTC
CDR3aa: CASSLGRRSGVETQYF

v_gene: TRBV19
abundance: .
len: 15
j_gene: TRBJ1-5
d_gene: TRBD1
CDR3nt: TGTGCCAGTAGTACAGGGGGCGCGGGCAATCAGCCCCAGCATTTT
CDR3aa: CASSTGGAGNQPQHF

v_gene: TRBV6-6
abundance: .
len: 18
j_gene: TRBJ2-2
d_gene: .
CDR3nt: TGTGCCAGCAGTCCCTTTAGGAGGTCGTTCGCGAACACCGGGGAGCTGTTTTTT
CDR3aa: CASSPFRRSFANTGELFF

v_gene: TRBV5-6
abundance: .
len: 13
j_gene: TRBJ1-2
d_gene: .
CDR3nt: TGTGCCAGCACTCAGCGGGGGTGGTATGGCTACACCTTC
CDR3aa: CASTQRGWYGYTF

v_gene: TRBV30
abundance: few
len: 13
j_gene: TRBJ1-1
d_gene: .
CDR3nt: TGTGCCTGGAGGACGACAGAGAACACTGAAGCTTTCTTT
CDR3aa: CAWRTTENTEAFF

v_gene: TRBV3-1/TRBV3-2
abundance: once
len: 15
j_gene: TRBJ1-5
d_gene: .
CDR3nt: TGTGCCAGCAGCCAAGAAGGAGGGACGGGGCAGCCCCAGCATTTT
CDR3aa: CASSQEGGTGQPQHF

v_gene: TRBV10-3
abundance: .
len: 15
j_gene: TRBJ1-5
d_gene: .
CDR3nt: TGTGCCATCAGTGAGTCGACTCCGGGGAATCAGCCCCAGCATTTT
CDR3aa: CAISESTPGNQPQHF

v_gene: TRBV5-4
abundance: once
len: 15
j_gene: TRBJ1-1
d_gene: .
CDR3nt: TGTGCCAGCAGCTTGTACTGGGCGGGGAACACTGAAGCTTTCTTT
CDR3aa: CASSLYWAGNTEAFF

v_gene: TRBV5-1
abundance: .
len: 14
j_gene: TRBJ1-5
d_gene: .
CDR3nt: TGCGCCAGCAGCTTTGATACAGGCGATCAGCCCCAGCATTTT
CDR3aa: CASSFDTGDQPQHF